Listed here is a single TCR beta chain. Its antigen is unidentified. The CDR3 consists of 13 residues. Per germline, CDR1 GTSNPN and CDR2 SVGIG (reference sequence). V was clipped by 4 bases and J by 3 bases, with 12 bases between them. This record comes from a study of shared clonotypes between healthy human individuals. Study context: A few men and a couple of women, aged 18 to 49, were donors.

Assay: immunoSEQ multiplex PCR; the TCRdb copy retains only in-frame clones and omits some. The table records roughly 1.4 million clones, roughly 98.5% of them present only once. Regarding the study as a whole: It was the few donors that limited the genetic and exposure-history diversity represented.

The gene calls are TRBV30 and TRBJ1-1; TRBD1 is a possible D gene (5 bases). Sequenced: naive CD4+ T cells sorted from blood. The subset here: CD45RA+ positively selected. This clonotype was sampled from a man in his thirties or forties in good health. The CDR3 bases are TGTGCCTGGAAGGACAACTGGGACACTGAAGCTTTCTTT. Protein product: CAWKDNWDTEAFF.